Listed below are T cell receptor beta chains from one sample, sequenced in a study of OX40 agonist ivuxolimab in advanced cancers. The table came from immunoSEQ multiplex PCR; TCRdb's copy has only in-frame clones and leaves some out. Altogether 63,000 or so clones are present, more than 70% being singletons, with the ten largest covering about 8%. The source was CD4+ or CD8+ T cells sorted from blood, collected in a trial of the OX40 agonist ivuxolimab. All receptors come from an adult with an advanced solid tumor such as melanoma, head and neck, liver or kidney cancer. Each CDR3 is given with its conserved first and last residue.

CASSLDRETEAFF	TRBV28	13
CASSLGSGGARGYTF	TRBV7-2	15
CASSRRDSLNTEAFF	TRBV27	15
CASSLVAGEQFF	TRBV5-1	12
CASSGAGSMTEAFF	TRBV7-2	14
CASSPGTGGLYSGNTIYF	TRBV5-6	18
CASSAVWGQSTDTQYF	TRBV4-1	16
CASSLFAGWSTDTQYF	TRBV7-9	16
CASSLWGMETDTQYF	TRBV5-1	15
CASRLDLTDTQYF	TRBV5-1	13
CASSSGQGNSPLHF	TRBV6-6	14
CASSSGGNQPQHF	TRBV7-9	13
CASSIGTGDHQPQHF	TRBV5-1	15
CASSQATGILSGNTIYF	TRBV4-2	17
CASREDAYSYEQYF	TRBV5-1	14
CASSVQQPQHF	TRBV6-4	11
CATRRDRSSYEQYF	TRBV15	14
CASSLSGDRDEAFF	TRBV7-3	14
CAWSVPGPMTYNEQFF	TRBV30	16
CASSVGERAESKNIQYF	TRBV9	17
CASSLAGQGFFVTQYF	TRBV7-9	16
CASSYGAADSGNTIYF	TRBV6-5	16
CASSLQGADGYTF	TRBV7-9	13
CASSDREGTDTQYF	TRBV2	14
CASSDGQGRGYAFF	TRBV5-6	14
CASSPLGGQHNEQFF	TRBV4-1	15
CSVRTGLSSGNTIYF	TRBV29-1	15
CASSRTSASGELFF	TRBV2	14
CAISEAGREGYTF	TRBV10-3	13
CASSYHPGQSGGDNEQFF	TRBV7-9	18
CASSLESGRGPAYEQYF	TRBV7-9	17
CASSLDGAPGNTIYF	TRBV7-2	15
CASSLGRAVTGNIQYF	TRBV5-1	16
CASSEWGGLPYF	TRBV2	12
CASSAGRGVAYGYTF	TRBV2	15